The T cell receptor beta chain described here comes from a study of cytomegalovirus exposure and HLA in healthy donors. About the research overall: Later analysis reported that the 130 or so validation repertoires shared the platform of the approximately 690 first-cohort repertoires.

About this clone: Its specificity is unknown.

The germline V gene encodes CDR1 SNHLY and CDR2 FYNNEI. The CDR3 runs 14 residues. V was cut by 1 base and J by 3 bases, with 8 bases left in between. Profiled with immunoSEQ multiplex PCR; TCRdb holds only in-frame clones, not every one. This table holds roughly 70,000 clones, around 97% found once. Regarding the study as a whole: Cytomegalovirus-associated TCR beta chains were listed, numbering around 150.

V gene TRBV2 combines with J gene TRBJ2-3; weak D call: TRBD2 (5 bases). The receptor's source is a man between 18 and 35 years old in good health and CMV-seronegative. What was sequenced was PBMCs. CDR3 region: CASSEGRRTDTQYF. In DNA form, the CDR3 reads TGTGCCAGCAGTGAAGGGAGGAGAACAGATACGCAGTATTTT.